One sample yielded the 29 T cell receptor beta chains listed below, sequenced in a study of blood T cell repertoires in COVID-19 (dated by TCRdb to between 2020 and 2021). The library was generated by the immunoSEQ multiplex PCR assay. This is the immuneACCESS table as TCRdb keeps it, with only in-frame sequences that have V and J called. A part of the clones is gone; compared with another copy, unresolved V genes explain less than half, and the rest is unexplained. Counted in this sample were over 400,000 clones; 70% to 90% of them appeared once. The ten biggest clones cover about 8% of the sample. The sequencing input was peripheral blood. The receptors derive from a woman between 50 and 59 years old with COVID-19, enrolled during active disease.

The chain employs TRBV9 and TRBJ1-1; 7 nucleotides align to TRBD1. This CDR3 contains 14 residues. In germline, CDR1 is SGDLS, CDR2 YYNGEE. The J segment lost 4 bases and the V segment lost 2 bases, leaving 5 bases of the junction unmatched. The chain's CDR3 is CASSVTGASTEAFF. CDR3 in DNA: TGTGCCAGCAGCGTTACAGGGGCGAGCACTGAAGCTTTCTTT.

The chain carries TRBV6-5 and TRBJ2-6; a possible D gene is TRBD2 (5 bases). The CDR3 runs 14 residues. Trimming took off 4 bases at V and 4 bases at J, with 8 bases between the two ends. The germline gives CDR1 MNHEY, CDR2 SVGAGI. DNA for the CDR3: TGTGCCAGCAGTTTATTAGCGGGGGCCAACGTCCTGACTTTC. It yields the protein CASSLLAGANVLTF.

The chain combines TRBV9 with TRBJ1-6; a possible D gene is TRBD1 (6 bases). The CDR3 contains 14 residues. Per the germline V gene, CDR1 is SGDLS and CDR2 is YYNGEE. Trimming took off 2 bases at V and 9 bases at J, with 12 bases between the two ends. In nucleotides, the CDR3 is TGTGCCAGCAGCGTCCGGGACACCCTTTCACCCCTCCACTTT. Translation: CASSVRDTLSPLHF.

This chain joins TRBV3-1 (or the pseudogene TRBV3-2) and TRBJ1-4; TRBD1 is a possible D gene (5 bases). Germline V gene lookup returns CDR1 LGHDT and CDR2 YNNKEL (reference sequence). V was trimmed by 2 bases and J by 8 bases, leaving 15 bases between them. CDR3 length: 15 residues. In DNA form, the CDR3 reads TGTGCCAGCAGCCAATCTCGGGGGTTGGGAGAAAAACTGTTTTTT. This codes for CASSQSRGLGEKLFF.

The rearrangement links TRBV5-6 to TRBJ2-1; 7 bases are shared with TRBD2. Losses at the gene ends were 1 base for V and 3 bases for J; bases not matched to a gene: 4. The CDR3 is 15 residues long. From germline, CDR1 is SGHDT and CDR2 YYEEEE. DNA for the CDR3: TGTGCCAGCAGCTTGAGTGCTAGCGGCTACAATGAGCAGTTCTTC. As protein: CASSLSASGYNEQFF.

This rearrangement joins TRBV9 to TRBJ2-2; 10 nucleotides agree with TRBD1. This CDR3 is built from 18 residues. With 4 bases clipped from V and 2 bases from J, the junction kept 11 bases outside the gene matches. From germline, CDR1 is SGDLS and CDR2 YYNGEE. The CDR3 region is CASSPSTRDRGNTGELFF. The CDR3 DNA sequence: TGTGCCAGCAGCCCATCAACCCGGGACAGGGGAAACACCGGGGAGCTGTTTTTT.

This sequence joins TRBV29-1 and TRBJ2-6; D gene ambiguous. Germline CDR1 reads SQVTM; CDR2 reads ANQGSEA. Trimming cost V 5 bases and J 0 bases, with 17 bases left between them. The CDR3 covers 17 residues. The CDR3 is CSVSPGSRYSGANVLTF. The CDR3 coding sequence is TGCAGCGTTTCCCCCGGGTCGCGATACTCTGGGGCCAACGTCCTGACTTTC. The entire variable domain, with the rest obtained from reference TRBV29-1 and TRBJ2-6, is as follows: SAVISQKPSRDICQRGTSLTIQCQVDSQVTMMFWYRQQPGQSLTLIATANQGSEATYESGFVIDKFPISRPNLTFSTLTVSNMSPEDSSIYLCSVSPGSRYSGANVLTFGAGSRLTVL.

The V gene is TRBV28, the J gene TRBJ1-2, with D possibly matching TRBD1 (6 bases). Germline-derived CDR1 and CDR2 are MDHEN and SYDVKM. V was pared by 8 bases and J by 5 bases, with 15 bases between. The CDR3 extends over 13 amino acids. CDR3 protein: CASERDTNYGYTF. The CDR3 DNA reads TGTGCCAGCGAGAGGGACACAAATTATGGCTACACCTTC.

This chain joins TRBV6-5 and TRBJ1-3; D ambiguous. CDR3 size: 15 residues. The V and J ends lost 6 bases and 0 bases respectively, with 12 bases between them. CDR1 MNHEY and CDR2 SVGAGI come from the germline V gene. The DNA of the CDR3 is TGTGCCAGCAGCCGAATAGGAGACTCTGGAAACACCATATATTTT. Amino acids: CASSRIGDSGNTIYF.

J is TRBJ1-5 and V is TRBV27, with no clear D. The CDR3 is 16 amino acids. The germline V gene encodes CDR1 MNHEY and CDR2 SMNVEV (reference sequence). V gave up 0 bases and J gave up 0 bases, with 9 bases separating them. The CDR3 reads CASSLSADYSNQPQHF. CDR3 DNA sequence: TGTGCCAGCAGTTTATCGGCAGATTATAGCAATCAGCCCCAGCATTTT.

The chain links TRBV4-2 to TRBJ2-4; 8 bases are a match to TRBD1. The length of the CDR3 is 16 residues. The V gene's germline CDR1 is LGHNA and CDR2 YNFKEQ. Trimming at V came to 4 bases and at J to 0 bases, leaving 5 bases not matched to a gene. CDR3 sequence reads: CASSPGQGGAKNIQYF. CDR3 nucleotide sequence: TGTGCCAGCAGCCCTGGACAGGGAGGAGCCAAAAACATTCAGTACTTC.

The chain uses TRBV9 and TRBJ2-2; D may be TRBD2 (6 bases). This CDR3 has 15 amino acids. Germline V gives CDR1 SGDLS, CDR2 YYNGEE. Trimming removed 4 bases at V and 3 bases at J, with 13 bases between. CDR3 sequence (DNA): TGTGCCAGCAGCCCGCGCGGGGCTGACACCGGGGAGCTGTTTTTT. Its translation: CASSPRGADTGELFF.

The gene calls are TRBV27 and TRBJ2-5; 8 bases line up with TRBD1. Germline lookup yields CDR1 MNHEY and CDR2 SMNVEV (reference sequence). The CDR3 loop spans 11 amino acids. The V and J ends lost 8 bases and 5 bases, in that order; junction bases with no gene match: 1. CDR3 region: CASRDRETQYF. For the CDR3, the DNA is TGTGCCAGCCGGGACAGGGAGACCCAGTACTTC.

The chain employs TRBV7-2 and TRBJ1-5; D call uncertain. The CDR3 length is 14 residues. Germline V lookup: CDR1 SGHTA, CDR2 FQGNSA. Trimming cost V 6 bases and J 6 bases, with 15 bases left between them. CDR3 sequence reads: CASRRAPKGQPQHF. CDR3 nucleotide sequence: TGTGCCAGCAGGCGGGCCCCGAAAGGTCAGCCCCAGCATTTT. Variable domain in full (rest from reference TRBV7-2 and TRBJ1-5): GAGVSQSPSNKVTEKGKDVELRCDPISGHTALYWYRQSLGQGLEFLIYFQGNSAPDKSGLPSDRFSAERTGGSVSTLTIQRTQQEDSAVYLCASRRAPKGQPQHFGDGTRLSIL.

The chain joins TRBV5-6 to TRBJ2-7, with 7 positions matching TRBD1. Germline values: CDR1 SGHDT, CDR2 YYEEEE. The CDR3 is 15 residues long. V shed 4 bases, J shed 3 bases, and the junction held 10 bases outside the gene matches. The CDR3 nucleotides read TGTGCCAGCAGCGCTATAACAGGGGACGGCTACGAGCAGTACTTC. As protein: CASSAITGDGYEQYF. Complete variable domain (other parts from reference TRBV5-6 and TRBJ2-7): DAGVTQSPTHLIKTRGQQVTLRCSPKSGHDTVSWYQQALGQGPQFIFQYYEEEERQRGNFPDRFSGHQFPNYSSELNVNALLLGDSALYLCASSAITGDGYEQYFGPGTRLTVT.

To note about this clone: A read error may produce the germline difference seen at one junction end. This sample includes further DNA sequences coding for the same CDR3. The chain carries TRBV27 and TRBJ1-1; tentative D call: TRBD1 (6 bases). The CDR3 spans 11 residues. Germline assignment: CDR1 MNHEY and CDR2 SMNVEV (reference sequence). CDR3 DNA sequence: TGTGCCAGCAGGCAGGGGCGAAAGGCTTTTTTT. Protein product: CASRQGRKAFF.

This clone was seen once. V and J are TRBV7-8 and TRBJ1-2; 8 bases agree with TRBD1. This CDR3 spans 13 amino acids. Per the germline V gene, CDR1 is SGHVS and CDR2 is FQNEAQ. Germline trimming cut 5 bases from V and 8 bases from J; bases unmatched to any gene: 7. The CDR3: CASSVGQVGGYTF. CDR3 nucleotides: TGTGCCAGCAGCGTGGGACAGGTTGGGGGCTACACCTTC.

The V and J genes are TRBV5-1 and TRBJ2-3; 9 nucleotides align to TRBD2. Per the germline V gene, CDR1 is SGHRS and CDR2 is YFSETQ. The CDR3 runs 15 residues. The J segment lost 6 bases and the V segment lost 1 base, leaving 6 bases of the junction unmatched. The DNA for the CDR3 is TGCGCCAGCAGCTTGAGGCGGGGGGGCCTCGATACGCAGTATTTT. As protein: CASSLRRGGLDTQYF.

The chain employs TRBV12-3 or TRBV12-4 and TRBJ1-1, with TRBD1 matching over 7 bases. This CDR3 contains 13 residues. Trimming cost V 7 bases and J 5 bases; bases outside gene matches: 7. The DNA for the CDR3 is TGTGCCAGCACGATTCACAGGGGAACTGAAGCTTTCTTT. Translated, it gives CASTIHRGTEAFF.

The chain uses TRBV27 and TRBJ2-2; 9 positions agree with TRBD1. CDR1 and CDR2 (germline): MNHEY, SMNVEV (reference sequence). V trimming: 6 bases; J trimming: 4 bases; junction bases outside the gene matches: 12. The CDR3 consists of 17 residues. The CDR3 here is CASSQTSGTGITGELFF. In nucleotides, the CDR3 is TGTGCCAGCAGCCAGACCTCCGGGACAGGGATCACCGGGGAGCTGTTTTTT.

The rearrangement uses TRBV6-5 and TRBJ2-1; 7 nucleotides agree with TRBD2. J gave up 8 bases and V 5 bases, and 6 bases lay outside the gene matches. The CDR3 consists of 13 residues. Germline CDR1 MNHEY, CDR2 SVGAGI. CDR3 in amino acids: CASSPLGGDEQFF. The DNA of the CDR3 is TGTGCCAGCAGTCCCCTGGGGGGGGATGAGCAGTTCTTC.

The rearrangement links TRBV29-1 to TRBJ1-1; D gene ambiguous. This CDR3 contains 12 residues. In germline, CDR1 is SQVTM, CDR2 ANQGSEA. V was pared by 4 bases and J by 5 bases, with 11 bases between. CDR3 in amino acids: CSVGKAGTEAFF. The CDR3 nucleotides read TGCAGCGTTGGAAAGGCCGGGACTGAAGCTTTCTTT.

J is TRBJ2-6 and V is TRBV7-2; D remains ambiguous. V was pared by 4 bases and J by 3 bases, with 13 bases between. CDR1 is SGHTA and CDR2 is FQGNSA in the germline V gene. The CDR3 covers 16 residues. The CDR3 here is CASSSQTRHGANVLTF. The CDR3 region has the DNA TGTGCCAGCAGCTCACAGACCAGACATGGGGCCAACGTCCTGACTTTC.

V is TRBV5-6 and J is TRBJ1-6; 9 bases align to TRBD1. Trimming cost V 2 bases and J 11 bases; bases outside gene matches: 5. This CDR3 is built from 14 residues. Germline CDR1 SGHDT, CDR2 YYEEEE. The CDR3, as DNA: TGTGCCAGCAGCTTCTGGGACAGGGAGGCACCCCTCCACTTT. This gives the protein CASSFWDREAPLHF.

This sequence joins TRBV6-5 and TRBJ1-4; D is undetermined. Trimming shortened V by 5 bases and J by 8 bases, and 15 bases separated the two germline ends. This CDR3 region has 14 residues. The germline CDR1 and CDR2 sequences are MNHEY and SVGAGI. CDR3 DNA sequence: TGTGCCAGCAGTCGCGGGGAGGTAACGGAAAAACTGTTTTTT. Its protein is CASSRGEVTEKLFF.

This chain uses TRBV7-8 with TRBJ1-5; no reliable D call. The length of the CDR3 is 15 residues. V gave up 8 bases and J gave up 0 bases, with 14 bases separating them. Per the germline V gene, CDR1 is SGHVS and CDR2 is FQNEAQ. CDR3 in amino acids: CASLRGAYSNQPQHF. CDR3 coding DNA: TGTGCCAGCCTTCGTGGAGCTTATAGCAATCAGCCCCAGCATTTT.

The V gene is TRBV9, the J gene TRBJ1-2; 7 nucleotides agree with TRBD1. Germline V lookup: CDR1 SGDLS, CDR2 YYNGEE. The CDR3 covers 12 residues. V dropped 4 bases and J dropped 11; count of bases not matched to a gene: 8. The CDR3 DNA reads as TGTGCCAGCAGCCCTCGACAGGGATTGTACACCTTC. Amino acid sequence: CASSPRQGLYTF.

CDR3 region: CATSRDLSVSGGGLNEQYF. The CDR3 bases are TGTGCCACCAGCAGAGATCTTTCCGTGTCAGGGGGCGGTTTAAACGAGCAGTACTTC. This chain connects TRBV15 to TRBJ2-7; 8 bases are a match to TRBD1. CDR1 is LNHNV, CDR2 YYDKDF, per germline (reference sequence). The CDR3 has 19 residues. V was pared by 0 bases and J by 5 bases, with 18 bases of the junction left unmatched.

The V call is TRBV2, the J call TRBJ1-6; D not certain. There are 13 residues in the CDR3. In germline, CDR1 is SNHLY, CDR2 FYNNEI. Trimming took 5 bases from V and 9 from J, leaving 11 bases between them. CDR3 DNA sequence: TGTGCCAGCAGTCGAGTTGTCGGTTCACCCCTCCACTTT. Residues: CASSRVVGSPLHF.